Given below is one T cell receptor (beta chain) in context. Germline V lookup: CDR1 MNHEY, CDR2 SVGAGI. This CDR3 comprises 15 residues. V shed 5 bases and J 7 bases; nucleotides not matched to a gene: 9. This record belongs to a study of control samples from healthy donors and cancer patients. Repertoires were generated with immunoSEQ multiplex PCR, while TCRdb's copy carries only in-frame clones and drops some. The sample contains about 160,000 clones, about 94% of which appear only once. This clonotype was sampled from a man between 60 and 75 years old with colorectal cancer. Sequenced material: PBMCs. The chain couples TRBV6-5 to TRBJ2-1, with TRBD2 matching 9 bases. The CDR3 is CASSRKRGVRNEQFF. In DNA form, the CDR3 reads TGTGCCAGCAGTAGGAAGCGGGGGGTGAGGAATGAGCAGTTCTTC.